This T cell receptor (beta chain) was found in a study of control samples from healthy donors and cancer patients. Sequenced by immunoSEQ multiplex PCR; TCRdb stores in-frame clones only, minus some. The table includes some 140,000 clones, less than 90% detected once. This CDR3 region has 15 residues. CDR1 and CDR2 from the germline V gene are SEHNR and FQNEAQ (reference sequence). V is TRBV7-9 and J is TRBJ1-5; D is possibly TRBD1 (5 bases). The sample taken for sequencing was blood. The source of this sequence is a woman in her twenties or thirties in good health. CDR3 residues: CGVIPAGKGNQPQHF. CDR3 bases: TGTGGTGTGATACCCGCAGGGAAAGGCAATCAGCCCCAGCATTTT.